A selection of T cell receptor beta chains follows, all from one sample in a study of T cell changes during pregnancy in multiple sclerosis. Repertoires were generated with immunoSEQ multiplex PCR, while TCRdb's copy carries only in-frame clones and drops some. The profile shows roughly 48,000 clones, 88% of them singletons. Material: CD4+ T cells from peripheral blood mononuclear cells, obtained in the second trimester of pregnancy. All receptors come from a female donor with multiple sclerosis, enrolled in a pregnancy study. Each CDR3 is given with its conserved first and last residue. The D gene is left open where the match is weak. Some rows mark clone size as missing; the rest say once, few, many or name a class of expanded clone.

j_call: TRBJ2-3; d_call: TRBD2; v_call: TRBV6-1; clone_size: NA; cdr3_nt: TGTGCCAGCAGAGGTAGCGGGGGGTTCACAGATACGCAGTATTTT; cdr3_aa: CASRGSGGFTDTQYF
j_call: TRBJ2-3; d_call: NA; v_call: TRBV9; clone_size: NA; cdr3_nt: TGTGCCAGCAGCGTAGGAGGAGGGTACACAGATACGCAGTATTTT; cdr3_aa: CASSVGGGYTDTQYF
j_call: TRBJ2-2; d_call: TRBD2; v_call: TRBV10-3; clone_size: NA; cdr3_nt: TGTGCCACCCGCTTTCCAGCGGGAGGCACCGGGGAGCTGTTTTTT; cdr3_aa: CATRFPAGGTGELFF
j_call: TRBJ2-1; d_call: TRBD1; v_call: TRBV27; clone_size: NA; cdr3_nt: TGTGCCAGCAGTGCGGGGACAGGGCAGTTCTTC; cdr3_aa: CASSAGTGQFF
j_call: TRBJ2-7; d_call: NA; v_call: TRBV7-2; clone_size: NA; cdr3_nt: TGTGCCAGCAGCTCCGGACTACCCCCTCGGGAGCAGTACTTC; cdr3_aa: CASSSGLPPREQYF
j_call: TRBJ2-5; d_call: TRBD2; v_call: TRBV5-4; clone_size: NA; cdr3_nt: TGTGCCAGCAGCGAGGGACTAGAACAAGAGACCCAGTACTTC; cdr3_aa: CASSEGLEQETQYF
j_call: TRBJ2-7; d_call: NA; v_call: TRBV2; clone_size: NA; cdr3_nt: TGTGCCAGCAGTCTTCGGACATTCCACGAGCAGTACTTC; cdr3_aa: CASSLRTFHEQYF
j_call: TRBJ1-2; d_call: NA; v_call: TRBV19; clone_size: few; cdr3_nt: TGTGCCAGTAGTACGGGTCCATTCTATGGCTACACCTTC; cdr3_aa: CASSTGPFYGYTF
j_call: TRBJ2-7; d_call: TRBD2; v_call: TRBV6-4; clone_size: NA; cdr3_nt: TGTGCCAGCAGTGAAGGACTAGCGGGCTCCTACGAGCAGTACTTC; cdr3_aa: CASSEGLAGSYEQYF
j_call: TRBJ1-2; d_call: TRBD1; v_call: TRBV5-6; clone_size: NA; cdr3_nt: TGTGCCAGCAGCGATAGGGGACAGGGAGGGTACGGCTACACCTTC; cdr3_aa: CASSDRGQGGYGYTF
j_call: TRBJ2-4; d_call: TRBD2; v_call: TRBV5-1; clone_size: NA; cdr3_nt: TGCGCCAGCAGCTTAACTAGCGGAGCCAAAAACATTCAGTACTTC; cdr3_aa: CASSLTSGAKNIQYF